The 25 T cell receptor beta chains reported below all come from one sample, sequenced in a study of blood T cells in healthy people across ages. Through a sample-barcoded 5' primer and a J-beta primer mix, a second PCR was run for 7 to 11 cycles. TCRdb re-derived calls from the 5' RACE reads in MiXCR, one entry per CDR3 protein. Of some 930,000 distinct CDR3 sequences listed, 29% are singletons. These data also featured in a second study, about T cells of mothers and their children.

The sequenced sample was blood. The receptor set was obtained from a woman between 35 and 50 years old in good health.

The chain is built from TRBV5-1 and TRBJ1-3, with TRBD1 matching 9 bases. Looked up from germline, CDR1 is SGHRS and CDR2 is YFSETQ. V dropped 0 bases and J dropped 7; count of bases not matched to a gene: 5. The CDR3 is 15 amino acids. CDR3 in DNA: TGCGCCAGCAGCTTGGCCCCACAGGGGGCGAACACCATATATTTT. Its protein is CASSLAPQGANTIYF. The complete variable domain, with remaining parts taken from reference TRBV5-1 and TRBJ1-3, reads KAGVTQTPRYLIKTRGQQVTLSCSPISGHRSVSWYQQTPGQGLQFLFEYFSETQRNKGNFPGRFSGRQFSNSRSEMNVSTLELGDSALYLCASSLAPQGANTIYFGEGSWLTVV.

This clonotype was counted between two and nine times. The V gene is TRBV2, the J gene TRBJ1-1; D is unresolved. With 5 bases removed from V and 4 bases from J, the gap between germline ends came to 17 bases. Germline V gene lookup returns CDR1 SNHLY and CDR2 FYNNEI. The CDR3 runs to 15 residues. CDR3 loop: CASSRGRLSVTEAFF. The CDR3 DNA reads TGTGCCAGCAGTAGAGGACGGTTGTCGGTCACTGAAGCTTTCTTT. The full variable domain, in which reference TRBV2 and TRBJ1-1 provide the parts outside the CDR3, is EPEVTQTPSHQVTQMGQEVILRCVPISNHLYFYWYRQILGQKVEFLVSFYNNEISEKSEIFDDQFSVERPDGSNFTLKIRSTKLEDSAMYFCASSRGRLSVTEAFFGQGTRLTVV.

This clonotype was seen only a few times. The chain is built from TRBV28 and TRBJ2-7; D is unclear. The V end was cut by 6 bases, the J end by 0 bases, with 9 bases between. Germline V lookup: CDR1 MDHEN, CDR2 SYDVKM. The CDR3 is 13 residues long. Here the CDR3 reads CASRKISSYEQYF. In DNA, the CDR3 is TGTGCCAGCAGAAAGATCAGCTCCTACGAGCAGTACTTC.

The chain joins TRBV5-1 to TRBJ2-5, with D unresolved. CDR1 and CDR2 from the germline V gene are SGHRS and YFSETQ. V was pared by 2 bases and J by 2 bases, with 7 bases between. This CDR3 has 13 residues. Here the CDR3 reads CASSFLIQETQYF. The CDR3 DNA sequence: TGCGCCAGCAGCTTCCTGATTCAAGAGACCCAGTACTTC. Using reference TRBV5-1 and TRBJ2-5 for the parts outside the CDR3, the full variable domain is KAGVTQTPRYLIKTRGQQVTLSCSPISGHRSVSWYQQTPGQGLQFLFEYFSETQRNKGNFPGRFSGRQFSNSRSEMNVSTLELGDSALYLCASSFLIQETQYFGPGTRLLVL.

The chain links TRBV5-1 to TRBJ2-5, with 8 bases that match TRBD1. The J segment lost 0 bases and the V segment lost 2 bases, leaving 9 bases of the junction unmatched. Germline lookup yields CDR1 SGHRS and CDR2 YFSETQ. The CDR3 extends over 17 amino acids. The CDR3 loop reads CASSFQGAVGYQETQYF. The DNA of the CDR3 is TGCGCCAGCAGCTTCCAGGGGGCTGTGGGGTACCAAGAGACCCAGTACTTC.

This clonotype was observed a few times. The chain combines TRBV20-1 with TRBJ2-3; D not resolved. CDR3 length: 14 amino acids. The germline V and J ends were trimmed by 3 bases and 2 bases, with 12 bases remaining between them. The germline V gene has CDR1 DFQATT and CDR2 SNEGSKA (reference sequence). The CDR3 is CSASVQKHTDTQYF. The DNA of the CDR3 is TGCAGTGCTAGTGTACAGAAACACACAGATACGCAGTATTTT.

The V and J genes are TRBV18 and TRBJ1-1, with D unresolved. This CDR3 has 14 residues. Trimming removed 3 bases from V and 0 bases from J, with 8 bases in between. Germline V gene sequence: CDR1 KGHSH, CDR2 LQKENI. The DNA of the CDR3 is TGTGCCAGCTCACCTCAAAAGCTGAACACTGAAGCTTTCTTT. It encodes CASSPQKLNTEAFF.

Comments on this clonotype: A read error may explain this, as a much larger clone is one base away. This CDR3 is CSTMFGAARYGYTF. In DNA form, the CDR3 reads TGCAGTACTATGTTTGGGGCGGCACGCTATGGCTACACCTTC. J is TRBJ1-2 and V is TRBV20-1, with D possibly being TRBD1 (5 bases). Between the trimmed V and J ends, which lost 8 bases and 4 bases, there was a span of 20 bases. This CDR3 region has 14 residues. CDR1 is DFQATT, CDR2 SNEGSKA, per germline (reference sequence).

The V call is TRBV20-1, the J call TRBJ2-3; either TRBD1 or TRBD2 may fit D (5 bases each). CDR1 is DFQATT, CDR2 SNEGSKA, per germline (reference sequence). Between the trimmed V and J ends, which lost 4 bases and 0 bases, there was a span of 11 bases. The CDR3 spans 14 residues. The CDR3 is CSATGTQSTDTQYF. DNA for the CDR3: TGCAGTGCTACCGGGACCCAAAGCACAGATACGCAGTATTTT.

In its sample, this clonotype was seen many times. V and J are TRBV6-5 and TRBJ2-1; possible D gene TRBD1, 5 bases. Per the germline V gene, CDR1 is MNHEY and CDR2 is SVGAGI. The CDR3 consists of 14 residues. V was trimmed by 2 bases and J by 6 bases, leaving 11 bases between them. The CDR3 DNA is TGTGCCAGCAGTTACGGCAGGGTGATCAATGAGCAGTTCTTC. Encoded protein: CASSYGRVINEQFF.

This clonotype has just a few counts. The chain couples TRBV27 to TRBJ1-2; 8 nucleotides match TRBD1. The trim removed 3 bases at V and 11 bases at J, leaving 8 bases unmatched. The CDR3 consists of 13 residues. The V gene's germline CDR1 is MNHEY and CDR2 SMNVEV (reference sequence). In nucleotides, the CDR3 is TGTGCCAGCAGTTTCGGGACAGGATTAAGTTACACCTTC. It yields the protein CASSFGTGLSYTF.

This clonotype was detected only a few times. J is TRBJ1-1 and V is TRBV20-1; D unclear. Trimming took 3 bases from V and 2 from J, leaving 10 bases between them. Germline CDR1 and CDR2: DFQATT and SNEGSKA (reference sequence). The CDR3 spans 13 residues. CDR3 nucleotides: TGCAGTGCTAGGGGCCAAATTAACACTGAAGCTTTCTTT. Translation gives CSARGQINTEAFF.

Regarding this clonotype: A much larger clone differs by one base, so this may be a read error. The rearrangement joins TRBV29-1 to TRBJ1-2; D gene uncertain. The CDR3 has 13 residues. Per the germline V gene, CDR1 is SQVTM and CDR2 is ANQGSEA. In DNA, the CDR3 is TGCAGCGTTGATACACGGGCCTCCTATGGCTACATCTTC. Translated, it gives CSVDTRASYGYIF. Combining the CDR3 with reference TRBV29-1 and TRBJ1-2 gives the whole variable domain SAVISQKPSRDICQRGTSLTIQCQVDSQVTMMFWYRQQPGQSLTLIATANQGSEATYESGFVIDKFPISRPNLTFSTLTVSNMSPEDSSIYLCSVDTRASYGYIFGSGTRLTVV.

This clonotype was seen a few times. A much larger clone differs from this one at a single base, so this may be a read error. The chain recombines TRBV5-1 with TRBJ2-5; D unclear. Trimming stripped 3 bases from V and 3 bases from J, with 12 bases between. The CDR3 runs 14 residues. The germline gives CDR1 SGHRS, CDR2 YFSETQ. The CDR3 protein is CASSSGTAKETQYF. The CDR3 nucleotides read TGCGCCAGCAGCTCGGGCACGGCCAAAGAGACCCAGTACTTC.

About this clonotype itself: A read error may produce the germline difference seen at one junction end. The chain recombines TRBV7-9 with TRBJ2-5; 7 nucleotides match TRBD1. Germline loops: CDR1 SEHNR, CDR2 FQNEAQ (reference sequence). The CDR3 runs 14 residues. The CDR3: CVSSSWDRQETQYF. The DNA for the CDR3 is TGTGTCAGCAGCTCATGGGACAGACAAGAGACCCAGTACTTC. Supplemented by reference TRBV7-9 and TRBJ2-5, the full variable domain reads DTGVSQNPRHKITKRGQNVTFRCDPISEHNRLYWYRQTLGQGPEFLTYFQNEAQLEKSRLLSDRFSAERPKGSFSTLEIQRTEQGDSAMYLCVSSSWDRQETQYFGPGTRLLVL.

This clonotype was seen once. A read error may explain this, as a much larger clone is one base away. The chain is built from TRBV12-3 or TRBV12-4 and TRBJ2-1; 10 nucleotides align to TRBD2. The CDR3 is made up of 17 amino acids. J lost 9 bases, V lost 2 bases, and 13 bases had no gene match. CDR3 sequence (DNA): TGTGCCAGCAGTTTATGGAGGGGTAGCGGGGGGAATCTTGAGCAGTTCTTC. Residues: CASSLWRGSGGNLEQFF.

This clonotype was detected only a few times. Mismatch with germline at one junction end may stem from a read error. This chain joins TRBV7-2 and TRBJ1-2; TRBD1 matches 10 bases. Germline V gene sequence: CDR1 SGHTA, CDR2 FQGNSA. This CDR3 has 13 residues. In DNA, the CDR3 is TGTGTCAGCAGCCGGGACAGGGGTAGAGGCTACACCTTC. The encoded protein is CVSSRDRGRGYTF.

This clonotype has a handful of counts. The chain is built from TRBV9 and TRBJ2-3; 7 nucleotides match TRBD2. Trimming cost V 1 base and J 2 bases; bases outside gene matches: 4. The germline V gene encodes CDR1 SGDLS and CDR2 YYNGEE. The CDR3 contains 15 residues. The CDR3 region has the DNA TGTGCCAGCAGCGTAAGCGGGGCGAACACAGATACGCAGTATTTT. Translation gives CASSVSGANTDTQYF.

The chain carries TRBV11-2 and TRBJ1-6; D ambiguous. This CDR3 comprises 14 residues. V gave up 1 base and J gave up 10 bases, with 11 bases separating them. Germline V gives CDR1 SGHAT, CDR2 FQNNGV. The CDR3: CASSLGGLRSPLHF. CDR3 nucleotides: TGTGCCAGCAGCTTAGGAGGCCTGAGGTCACCCCTCCACTTT.

The rearrangement joins TRBV7-2 to TRBJ2-3; 13 bases agree with TRBD2. J gave up 0 bases and V 5 bases, and 5 bases lay outside the gene matches. The V gene's germline CDR1 is SGHTA and CDR2 FQGNSA. This CDR3 region has 17 residues. The CDR3 DNA follows: TGTGCCAGCAGCCGCTCGGGACTAGCGGGGAGCACAGATACGCAGTATTTT. Translating gives CASSRSGLAGSTDTQYF.

Of note for this clonotype: A read error may be the cause here, since a much bigger clone is one base away. The conserved final phenylalanine or tryptophan is absent from the CDR3, which likely points to a read error. This rearrangement joins TRBV5-1 to TRBJ1-5, with D maybe TRBD1 (5 bases). V lost 4 bases and J lost 5, with 16 bases in between. Germline CDR1 reads SGHRS; CDR2 reads YFSETQ. The CDR3 runs 15 residues. This CDR3 reads CASSPGGRADQPQHC. In DNA form, the CDR3 reads TGCGCCAGCAGCCCGGGGGGACGGGCGGATCAGCCCCAGCATTGT.

This clonotype appeared a few times. The rearrangement uses TRBV12-3 or TRBV12-4 and TRBJ1-5, with D maybe TRBD1 (5 bases). Trimming took 8 bases from V and 0 from J, leaving 14 bases between them. This CDR3 has 15 residues. CDR3 nucleotides: TGTGCCAGCTCGCGTCGGGGCTTTAGCAATCAGCCCCAGCATTTT. Translated: CASSRRGFSNQPQHF.

In this sample, this clonotype turned up many times. V usage is TRBV28 and J usage is TRBJ2-4, with 7 nucleotides matching TRBD1. The CDR3 contains 12 residues. Germline lookup yields CDR1 MDHEN and CDR2 SYDVKM. V lost 10 bases and J lost 5; bases outside the gene matches: 5. The CDR3 protein is CATRGQQNIQYF. CDR3 bases: TGTGCCACAAGGGGACAGCAAAACATTCAGTACTTC.

Points on this clonotype: This could be a read error, since a much larger clone is one nucleotide away. The chain carries TRBV29-1 and TRBJ2-5; D is possibly TRBD1 (5 bases). The CDR3 runs 13 residues. Trimming removed 8 bases from V and 2 bases from J, with 15 bases in between. Germline assignment: CDR1 SQVTM and CDR2 ANQGSEA. In DNA form, the CDR3 reads TGCAGCACCTGGGGCAGCGTACAAGAGACCCAGTACTTC. It encodes CSTWGSVQETQYF.

The gene calls are TRBV20-1 and TRBJ2-1, with D possibly being TRBD1 (6 bases). Germline CDR1 and CDR2: DFQATT and SNEGSKA (reference sequence). The CDR3 totals 13 residues. V was trimmed by 6 bases and J by 3 bases, leaving 12 bases between them. Here the CDR3 DNA reads TGCAGTGCGAGGGGGTTAGTCTACAATGAGCAGTTCTTC. Protein sequence: CSARGLVYNEQFF.